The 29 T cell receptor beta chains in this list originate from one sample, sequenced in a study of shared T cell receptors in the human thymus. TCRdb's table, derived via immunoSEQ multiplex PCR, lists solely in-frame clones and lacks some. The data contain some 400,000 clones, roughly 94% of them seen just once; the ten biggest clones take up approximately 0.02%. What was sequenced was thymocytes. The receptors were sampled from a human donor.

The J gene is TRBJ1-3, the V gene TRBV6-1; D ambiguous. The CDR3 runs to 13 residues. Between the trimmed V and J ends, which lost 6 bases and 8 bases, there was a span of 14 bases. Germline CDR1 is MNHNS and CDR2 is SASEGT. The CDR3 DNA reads TGTGCCAGCAGAGAACCCCCCGGTGACACCATATATTTT. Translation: CASREPPGDTIYF.

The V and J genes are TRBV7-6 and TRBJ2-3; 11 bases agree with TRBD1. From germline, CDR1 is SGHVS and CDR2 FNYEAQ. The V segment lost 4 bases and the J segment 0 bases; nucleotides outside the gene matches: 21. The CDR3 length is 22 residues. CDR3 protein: CASSSSKLPGQGETLSTDTQYF. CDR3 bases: TGTGCCAGCAGCTCCTCAAAACTACCGGGACAGGGGGAAACCCTGAGCACAGATACGCAGTATTTT.

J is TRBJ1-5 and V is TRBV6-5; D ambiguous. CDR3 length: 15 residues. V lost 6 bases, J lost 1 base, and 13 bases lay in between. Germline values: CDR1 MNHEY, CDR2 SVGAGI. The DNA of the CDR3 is TGTGCCAGCAGGCGTCAGGAGAGAAGCAATCAGCCCCAGCATTTT. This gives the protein CASRRQERSNQPQHF.

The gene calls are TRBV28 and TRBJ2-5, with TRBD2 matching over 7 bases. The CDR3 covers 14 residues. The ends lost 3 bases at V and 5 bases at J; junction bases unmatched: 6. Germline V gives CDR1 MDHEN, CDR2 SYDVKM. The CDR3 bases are TGTGCCAGCAGTTTGGTCAGGGAGGGGGAGACCCAGTACTTC. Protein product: CASSLVREGETQYF.

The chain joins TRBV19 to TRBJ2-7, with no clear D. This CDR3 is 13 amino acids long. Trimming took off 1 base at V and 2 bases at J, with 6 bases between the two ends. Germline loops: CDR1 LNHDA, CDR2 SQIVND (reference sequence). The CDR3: CASSIAMPYEQYF. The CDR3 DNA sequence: TGTGCCAGTAGTATAGCAATGCCCTACGAGCAGTACTTC.

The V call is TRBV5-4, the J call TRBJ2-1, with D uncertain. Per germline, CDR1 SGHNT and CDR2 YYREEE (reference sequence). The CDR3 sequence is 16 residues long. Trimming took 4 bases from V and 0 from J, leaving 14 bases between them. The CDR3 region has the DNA TGTGCCAGCAGCCGCTTTGGCAAGAGCTCCTACAATGAGCAGTTCTTC. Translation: CASSRFGKSSYNEQFF.

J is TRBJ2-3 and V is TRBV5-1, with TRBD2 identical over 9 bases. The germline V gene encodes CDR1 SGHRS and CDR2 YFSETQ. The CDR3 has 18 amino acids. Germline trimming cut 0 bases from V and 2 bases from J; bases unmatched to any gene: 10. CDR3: CASSLEGSGSLVTDTQYF. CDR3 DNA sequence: TGCGCCAGCAGCTTGGAAGGTAGCGGGAGTTTGGTCACAGATACGCAGTATTTT.

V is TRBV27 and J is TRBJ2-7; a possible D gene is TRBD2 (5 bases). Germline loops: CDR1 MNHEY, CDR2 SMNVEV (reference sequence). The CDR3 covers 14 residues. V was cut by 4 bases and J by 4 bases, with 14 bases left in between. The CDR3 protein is CASSYKRRDYEQYF. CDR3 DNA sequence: TGTGCCAGCAGTTACAAGCGCCGGGATTACGAGCAGTACTTC.

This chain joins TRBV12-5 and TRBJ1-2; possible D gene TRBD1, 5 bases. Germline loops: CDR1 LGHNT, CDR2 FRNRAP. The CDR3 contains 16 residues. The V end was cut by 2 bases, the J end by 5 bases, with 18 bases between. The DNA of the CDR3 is TGTGCTAGTGGTTTGTTCCGGTTTGGGAAGGGGTATGGCTACACCTTC. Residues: CASGLFRFGKGYGYTF.

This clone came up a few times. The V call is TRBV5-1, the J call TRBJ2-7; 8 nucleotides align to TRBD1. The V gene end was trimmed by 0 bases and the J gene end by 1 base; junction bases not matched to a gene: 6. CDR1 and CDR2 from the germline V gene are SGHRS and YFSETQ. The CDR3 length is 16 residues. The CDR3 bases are TGCGCCAGCAGCTTGGAGTTACAGGGGGAATCCTACGAGCAGTACTTC. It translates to CASSLELQGESYEQYF.

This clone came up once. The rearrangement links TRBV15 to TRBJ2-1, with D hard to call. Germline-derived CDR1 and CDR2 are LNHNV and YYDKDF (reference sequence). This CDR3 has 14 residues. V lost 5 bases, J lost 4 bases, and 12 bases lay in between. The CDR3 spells CATSGPPQYNEQFF. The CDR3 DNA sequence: TGTGCCACCAGCGGCCCCCCTCAATACAATGAGCAGTTCTTC.

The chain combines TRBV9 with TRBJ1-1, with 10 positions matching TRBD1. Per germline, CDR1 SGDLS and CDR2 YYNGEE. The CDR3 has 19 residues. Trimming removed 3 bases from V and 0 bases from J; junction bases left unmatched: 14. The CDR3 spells CASSGGQGTSPKMNTEAFF. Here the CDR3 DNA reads TGTGCCAGCAGCGGGGGACAGGGGACTTCCCCGAAGATGAACACTGAAGCTTTCTTT.

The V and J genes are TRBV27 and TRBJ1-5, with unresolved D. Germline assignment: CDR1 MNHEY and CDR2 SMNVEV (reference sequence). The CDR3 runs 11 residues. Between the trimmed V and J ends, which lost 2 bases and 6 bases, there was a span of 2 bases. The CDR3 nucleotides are TGTGCCAGCAGTTTAAGTCAGCCCCAGCATTTT. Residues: CASSLSQPQHF.

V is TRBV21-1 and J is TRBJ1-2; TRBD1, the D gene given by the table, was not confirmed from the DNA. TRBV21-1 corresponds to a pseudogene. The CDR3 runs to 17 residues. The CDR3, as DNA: TGTGCCAGCAGCAAAGGACTGGGACAGGTGGGACTATATGGCTACACCTTC. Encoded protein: CASSKGLGQVGLYGYTF.

CDR3 sequence (DNA): TGTGCCAGCACGACCCTCGGGACAGACTACTCCTACGAGCAGTACTTC. This encodes CASTTLGTDYSYEQYF. V is TRBV7-9 and J is TRBJ2-7; 7 bases map to TRBD1. The germline CDR1 and CDR2 sequences are SEHNR and FQNEAQ (reference sequence). With 7 bases clipped from V and 0 bases from J, the junction kept 12 bases outside the gene matches. The CDR3 totals 16 residues.

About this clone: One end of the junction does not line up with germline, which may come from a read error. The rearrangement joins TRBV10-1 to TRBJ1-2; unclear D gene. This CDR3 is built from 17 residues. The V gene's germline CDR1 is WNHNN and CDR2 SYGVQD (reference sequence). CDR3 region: CASSGETGMDSKYGYTF. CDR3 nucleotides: TGCGCCAGCAGTGGAGAGACTGGGATGGATTCTAAATATGGCTACACCTTC.

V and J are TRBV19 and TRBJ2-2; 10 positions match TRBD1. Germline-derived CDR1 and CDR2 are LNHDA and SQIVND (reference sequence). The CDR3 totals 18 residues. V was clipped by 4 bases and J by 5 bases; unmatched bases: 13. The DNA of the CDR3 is TGTGCCAGTAGTAAGTTAGACAGGGGGCGATTGTGGACCGGGGAGCTGTTTTTT. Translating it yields CASSKLDRGRLWTGELFF.

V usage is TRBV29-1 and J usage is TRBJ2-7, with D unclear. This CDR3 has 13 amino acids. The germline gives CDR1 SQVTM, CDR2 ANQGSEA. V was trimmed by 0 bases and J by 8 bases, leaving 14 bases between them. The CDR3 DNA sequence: TGCAGCGTTGAAGATTGTGGTTTGGGGAAGCAGTACTTC. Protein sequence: CSVEDCGLGKQYF.

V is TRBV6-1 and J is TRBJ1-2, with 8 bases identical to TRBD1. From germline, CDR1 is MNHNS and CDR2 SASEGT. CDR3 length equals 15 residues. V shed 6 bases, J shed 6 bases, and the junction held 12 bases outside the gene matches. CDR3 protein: CASRDRVSPRNGYTF. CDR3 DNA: TGTGCCAGCAGGGACAGGGTATCCCCACGGAATGGCTACACCTTC.

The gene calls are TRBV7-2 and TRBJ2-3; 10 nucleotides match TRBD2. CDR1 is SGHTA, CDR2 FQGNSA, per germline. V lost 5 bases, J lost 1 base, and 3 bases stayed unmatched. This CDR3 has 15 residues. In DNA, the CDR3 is TGTGCCAGCAGCCGCGGGACTAGCGGCACAGATACGCAGTATTTT. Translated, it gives CASSRGTSGTDTQYF.

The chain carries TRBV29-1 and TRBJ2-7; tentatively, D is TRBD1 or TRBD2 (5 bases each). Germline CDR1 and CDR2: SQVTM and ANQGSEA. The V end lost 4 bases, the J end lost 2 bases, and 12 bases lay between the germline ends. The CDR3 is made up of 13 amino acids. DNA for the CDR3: TGCAGCGTTGGAGACCGGGGACCCTACGAGCAGTACTTC. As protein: CSVGDRGPYEQYF.

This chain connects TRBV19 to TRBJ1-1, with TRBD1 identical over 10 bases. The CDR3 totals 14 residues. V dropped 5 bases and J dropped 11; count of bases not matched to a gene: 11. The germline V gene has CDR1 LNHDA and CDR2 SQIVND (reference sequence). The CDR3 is CASSALGQGIRAFF. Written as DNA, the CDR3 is TGTGCCAGTAGTGCCTTGGGACAGGGGATAAGGGCTTTCTTT.

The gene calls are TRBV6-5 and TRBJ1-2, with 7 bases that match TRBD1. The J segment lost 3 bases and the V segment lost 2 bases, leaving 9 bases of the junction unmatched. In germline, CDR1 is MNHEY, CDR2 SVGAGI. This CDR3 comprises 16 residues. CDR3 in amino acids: CASSYGETGMDYGYTF. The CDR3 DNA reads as TGTGCCAGCAGTTACGGGGAGACAGGGATGGACTATGGCTACACCTTC.

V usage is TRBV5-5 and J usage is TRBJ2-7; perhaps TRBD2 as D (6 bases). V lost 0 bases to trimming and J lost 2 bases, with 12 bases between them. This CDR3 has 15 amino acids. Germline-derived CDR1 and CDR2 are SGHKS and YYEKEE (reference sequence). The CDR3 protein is CASSLGLAVPYEQYF. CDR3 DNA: TGTGCCAGCAGCTTGGGATTAGCGGTTCCCTACGAGCAGTACTTC. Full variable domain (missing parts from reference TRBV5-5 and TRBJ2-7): DAGVTQSPTHLIKTRGQQVTLRCSPISGHKSVSWYQQVLGQGPQFIFQYYEKEERGRGNFPDRFSARQFPNYSSELNVNALLLGDSALYLCASSLGLAVPYEQYFGPGTRLTVT.

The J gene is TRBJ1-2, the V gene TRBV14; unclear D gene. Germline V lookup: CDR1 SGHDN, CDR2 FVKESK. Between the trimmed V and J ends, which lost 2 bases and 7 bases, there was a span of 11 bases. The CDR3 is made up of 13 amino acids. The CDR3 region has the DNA TGTGCCAGCAGCCAATTGAATGGAATTGGCTACACCTTC. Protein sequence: CASSQLNGIGYTF. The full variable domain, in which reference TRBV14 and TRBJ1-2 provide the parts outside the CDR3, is EAGVTQFPSHSVIEKGQTVTLRCDPISGHDNLYWYRRVMGKEIKFLLHFVKESKQDESGMPNNRFLAERTGGTYSTLKVQPAELEDSGVYFCASSQLNGIGYTFGSGTRLTVV.

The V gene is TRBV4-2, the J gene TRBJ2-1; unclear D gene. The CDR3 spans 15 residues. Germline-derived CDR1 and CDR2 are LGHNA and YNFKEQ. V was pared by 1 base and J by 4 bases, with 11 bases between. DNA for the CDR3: TGTGCCAGCAGCCAAGCGCAGGCGGTATACAATGAGCAGTTCTTC. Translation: CASSQAQAVYNEQFF.

The CDR3 is CASSPGTSNEQFF. In nucleotides, the CDR3 is TGTGCCAGCAGTCCCGGGACTTCCAATGAGCAGTTCTTC. The V gene is TRBV28, the J gene TRBJ2-1; a weak D match, TRBD2 (6 bases). This CDR3 is 13 amino acids long. CDR1 and CDR2 from the germline V gene are MDHEN and SYDVKM. V was clipped by 5 bases and J by 6 bases, with 11 bases between them.

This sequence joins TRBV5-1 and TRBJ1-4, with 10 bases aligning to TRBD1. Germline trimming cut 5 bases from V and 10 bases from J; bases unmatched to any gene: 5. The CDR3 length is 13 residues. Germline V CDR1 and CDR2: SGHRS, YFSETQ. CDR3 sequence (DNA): TGCGCCAGCAGAAGGCGGACAGGGGGAAAACTGTTTTTT. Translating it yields CASRRRTGGKLFF.

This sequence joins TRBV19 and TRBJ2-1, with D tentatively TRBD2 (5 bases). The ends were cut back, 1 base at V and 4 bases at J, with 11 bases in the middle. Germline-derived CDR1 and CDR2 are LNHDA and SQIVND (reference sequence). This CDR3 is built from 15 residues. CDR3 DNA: TGTGCCAGTAGTATAGCGGGATCATCATACAATGAGCAGTTCTTC. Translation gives CASSIAGSSYNEQFF.